Listed below are T cell receptor beta chains from one sample, sequenced in a study of shared clonotypes between healthy human individuals. Here immunoSEQ multiplex PCR was the method, and the copy in TCRdb shows in-frame clones only, minus some. The sample shows about 750,000 clones, roughly 92% of them seen only once. Source material: naive CD8+ T cells sorted from blood. The receptors derive from a man aged 25-40 years in good health. Both conserved end residues are trimmed from each CDR3.

TRBV5-1,TRBJ2-1,ASSLAGGMQLFYNEQF
TRBV10-2,TRBJ1-4,ASREGLTNEKLF
TRBV5-4,TRBJ2-1,ASSFRGGNEQF
TRBV9,TRBJ1-1,ASSAAVGIVETEAF
TRBV9,TRBJ2-3,ASSAGTADLDTQY
TRBV7-9,TRBJ2-1,ASRTPGTGDNEQF
TRBV7-9,TRBJ1-1,ASSLLGTEAF
TRBV7-6,TRBJ2-7,ASSFGTGINEQY
TRBV7-9,TRBJ2-7,ASSLARAGYDYEQY
TRBV27,TRBJ1-4,ASSVGTVEKLF
TRBV27,TRBJ1-4,ASSSGGGGEKLF
TRBV5-1,NA,ASSLGPGQGYEQY
TRBV28,TRBJ2-6,ASSLGWANVLT
TRBV6-1,TRBJ2-1,ASSVDPGTGNEQF
TRBV27,TRBJ2-7,ASTLTGAKSYEQY
TRBV7-9,TRBJ2-7,ASSFGTSGGYEQY
TRBV13,TRBJ2-7,ASSSVQGGYEQY
TRBV6-1,TRBJ1-2,ASSEVGTGNGYT
TRBV29-1,TRBJ1-2,SVGSGPNYGYT
TRBV19,TRBJ2-1,ATLGSSYNEQF
TRBV11-3,TRBJ2-2,ASSNRDTGELF
TRBV4-3,TRBJ1-2,ASSLDRGYGYT
TRBV28,TRBJ2-1,ASSTPLIRVNSYNEQF
TRBV9,TRBJ1-2,ASSVRLGPIYGYT
TRBV7-9,TRBJ2-1,ASSPPVAGMWNEQF
TRBV4-1,TRBJ2-7,ASSQVGGLAGGPHEQY
TRBV29-1,TRBJ2-7,SVGVSTGAYEQY
TRBV7-9,TRBJ2-1,ASSMVTGQRVHNEQF
TRBV5-8,TRBJ2-3,ASMNYPGLPTDTQY
TRBV7-2,TRBJ2-7,ASSYFPAGAYEQY
TRBV19,TRBJ2-2,ASSILPGDNHGELF
TRBV9,TRBJ2-1,ASSVASASYNEQF
TRBV4-3,TRBJ2-1,ASSPVQLDLHEQF
TRBV6-1,TRBJ1-2,ASSDYEGAIGYT
TRBV29-1,TRBJ2-1,SVEGRSYNEQF
TRBV7-8,TRBJ2-3,ASSLGIGGRWGTQY
TRBV27,TRBJ2-7,ASSFVTRSSYEQY
TRBV5-6,TRBJ2-5,ASSLDNDQETQY
TRBV7-8,TRBJ2-1,ASSWERYSSYNEQF
TRBV5-4,TRBJ2-1,ASSLTSYNEQF
TRBV4-2,TRBJ2-1,ASSQDTRGRGHNEQF
TRBV27,TRBJ2-1,ASSLPGTSLGNEQF
TRBV29-1,TRBJ2-1,SVPGQGGDEQF
TRBV7-3,TRBJ2-2,ASRSNTGELF
TRBV5-1,TRBJ1-3,ASSLGQISGNTIY
TRBV5-6,TRBJ2-1,ASSRTYNEQF
TRBV9,TRBJ2-3,ASSVAYRTSGTLTQY
TRBV4-1,TRBJ1-3,ASSPLGQNSGNTIY
TRBV7-9,TRBJ1-4,ASSRQEVNEKLF
TRBV4-1,TRBJ2-2,ASSFPGLADDGELF
TRBV2,TRBJ1-2,ATLEEGSNYGYT
TRBV7-9,TRBJ2-3,ASSLLDSAGTLTDTQY
TRBV19,TRBJ2-3,ASSLLAGSTDTQY
TRBV5-5,TRBJ1-5,ASSLDLQIPNQPQH
TRBV9,TRBJ2-1,ASSGPRQGAWNEQF
TRBV30,TRBJ1-2,AWSDTGIPHYGYT
TRBV27,TRBJ1-2,ASSSYTQGIYGYT
TRBV2,TRBJ2-1,ASSALYNEQF
TRBV29-1,TRBJ2-1,SVLAAQGENEQF